This T cell receptor beta chain derives from a study of control samples from healthy donors and cancer patients (dated by TCRdb to 2020 to 2021). Libraries were made using the immunoSEQ multiplex PCR assay. Held by TCRdb, this immuneACCESS table contains in-frame sequences only and omits some clones. Under half of the omission traces to an unresolved V gene where checked; the cause of the rest is unknown. Counted in this sample were about 150,000 clones; 85% to 95% of them appeared once. The ten largest clones represent approximately 1.5% of the sample. The CDR3, cysteine through phenylalanine, is 15 amino acids long. Of the read, only the CDR3 DNA is kept; its 45 bases are in frame from base 1. V gives up 5 bases and J gives up 8 bases, and the segment between their germline ends measures 21 bases. As encoded in the germline V gene (reference sequence), CDR1 is SEHNR while CDR2 is FQNEAQ. This clone was recorded a few times. No cognate antigen has been identified for it. Qualities for individual bases were not recorded, and no much larger clone is one base off.

The chain is assembled from TRBV7-9 and TRBJ1-2; the D gene is perhaps TRBD1, from 5 matching bases. Sequencing was carried out using blood. The origin of this receptor is a woman younger than 30 in good health. This receptor carries the CDR3 CASSKYPAGTGGYTF. The DNA sequence is given as TGTGCCAGCAGCAAGTACCCGGCTGGGACGGGCGGCTACACCTTC. With all but the CDR3 taken from the reference TRBV7-9 and TRBJ1-2 genes, the full variable domain is: DTGVSQNPRHKITKRGQNVTFRCDPISEHNRLYWYRQTLGQGPEFLTYFQNEAQLEKSRLLSDRFSAERPKGSFSTLEIQRTEQGDSAMYLCASSKYPAGTGGYTFGSGTRLTVV.